Given below is one T cell receptor beta chain in context. The V gene's germline CDR1 is SGHTS and CDR2 YDEGEE. J gave up 0 bases and V 5 bases, and 20 bases lay outside the gene matches. This CDR3 spans 20 amino acids. TCRdb's table, derived via immunoSEQ multiplex PCR, lists solely in-frame clones and lacks some. The table includes around 34,000 clones, 87% detected once. The sample belongs to a study of neoadjuvant anti-PD-1 for oral cavity cancer. The sample consisted of PBMCs, taken before nivolumab (anti-PD-1) treatment. V gene TRBV5-8 combines with J gene TRBJ2-1, with 7 bases aligning to TRBD2. This TCR was sampled from a person between 35 and 79 years old with oral cavity squamous cell carcinoma. The CDR3 is CASRRTTSIGGTSSYNEQFF. The CDR3 nucleotides are TGTGCCAGCAGGAGAACGACTAGCATTGGGGGAACGAGCTCCTACAATGAGCAGTTCTTC.